The TCR beta chain described here comes from a study of blood T cell repertoires in COVID-19. Looking at the study overall: Acute-phase and convalescent COVID-19 samples originated in the United States, Italy and Spain. Sample material is recorded as cDNA or gDNA derived from T cells, B-cell-depleted T cells, or PBMCs.

In the original analysis: From reference gene primer amplification, estimates of nucleated cell counts were derived. This table comes from immunoSEQ multiplex PCR, and its TCRdb copy is limited to in-frame clones, with some not included. V and J calls and clone size are copied from that table; D and trimming were computed from the DNA. Of around 260,000 clones listed, about 86% are singletons. This CDR3 contains 16 residues. V dropped 0 bases and J dropped 4 bases, with 12 bases sitting between them. The germline gives CDR1 LGHNA, CDR2 YNFKEQ. Sequences were obtained from peripheral blood. The sequence came from a man between 18 and 29 years old with active or convalescent COVID-19. The chain joins TRBV4-2 to TRBJ2-2; possible D gene TRBD1, 6 bases. The CDR3 loop reads CASSQDSGHGTGELFF. In DNA form, the CDR3 reads TGTGCCAGCAGCCAAGATTCGGGACATGGCACCGGGGAGCTGTTTTTT.